This TCR beta chain was recorded in a study of human T cells and chemical hapten exposure. Study-level background: Upper-back patch tests with 0.01% DPC were read at 6 days. Study findings and constraints: It should be noted that donors had alopecia, so their immune response may differ from healthy people's.

As concerns this clonotype: Its specificity is not known.

Regarding time point: patch test 1, 2 weeks after DPC sensitization. Treatment of the sample: therapeutic diphenylcyclopropenone sensitization with weekly scalp DPC. At every patch-test visit, blood was drawn before the patch test was applied. As handled by the study authors: A typical sample had roughly 87,000 TCRs, with about 23,224 to 700,000 overall. TCRdb recomputed calls from the RACE reads with MiXCR, one row per CDR3 protein. TCRdb, rather than the study authors, made the V and J calls. Among approximately 110,000 distinct CDR3 sequences, about 11% were seen once, and the ten largest hold under 4.5%. The CDR3 totals 12 residues. V dropped 4 bases and J dropped 11 bases, with 17 bases sitting between them. CDR1 is SQVTM, CDR2 ANQGSEA, per germline.

The sequences come from whole blood, collected in connection with sensitization to the hapten diphenylcyclopropenone (DPC). V and J are TRBV29-1 and TRBJ1-1; D remains ambiguous. This TCR derives from a woman in her forties with alopecia areata. Some clones in this sample may be carry-over from other donors' samples. The CDR3 DNA sequence: TGCAGCGTTGGTGGCGGCGGACGGCGGGCTTTCTTT. As protein: CSVGGGGRRAFF.